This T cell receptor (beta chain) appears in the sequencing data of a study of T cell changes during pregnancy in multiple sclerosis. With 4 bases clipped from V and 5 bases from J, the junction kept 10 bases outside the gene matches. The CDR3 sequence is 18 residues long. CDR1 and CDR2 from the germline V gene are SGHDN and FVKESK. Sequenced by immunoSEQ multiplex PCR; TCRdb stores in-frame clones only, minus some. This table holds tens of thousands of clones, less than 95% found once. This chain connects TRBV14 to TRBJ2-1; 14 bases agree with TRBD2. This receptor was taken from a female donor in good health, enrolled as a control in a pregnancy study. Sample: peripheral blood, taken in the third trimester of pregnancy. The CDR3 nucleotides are TGTGCCAGCAGCCGGTCACCGGGACTAGCGGGGGCAAACAATGAGCAGTTCTTC. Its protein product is CASSRSPGLAGANNEQFF. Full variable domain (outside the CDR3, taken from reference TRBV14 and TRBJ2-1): EAGVTQFPSHSVIEKGQTVTLRCDPISGHDNLYWYRRVMGKEIKFLLHFVKESKQDESGMPNNRFLAERTGGTYSTLKVQPAELEDSGVYFCASSRSPGLAGANNEQFFGPGTRLTVL.